Presented here are 32 T cell receptor beta chains from one specimen sequenced in a study of T cells in Graves' hyperthyroidism and ophthalmopathy (dated by TCRdb to between 2018 and 2021). Library construction relied on multiplex PCR. Sequencing used an Illumina HiSeq 2000. The TCR beta CDR3 regions were amplified from RNA transcripts. A first-round RT-PCR of the TCR CDR3 used the HTBI primer set with the Qiagen OneStep RT-PCR kit. TCRdb itself trimmed the public reads at Q25 with fastp, ran MiXCR and retained productive beta chains. Here each entry gathers all rows of one CDR3 protein and keeps the most common genes and DNA. Here the sample has about 640,000 distinct CDR3 sequences; around 21% occur a single time. The ten largest clones add up to more than 30% of the sample. The sequencing sample was made of blood. These receptors all come from a man aged 25-40 years with Graves' ophthalmopathy.

This clonotype was detected many times. This chain links TRBV6-5 with TRBJ2-3, with TRBD2 identical over 8 bases. This CDR3 has 16 amino acids. Trimming at V came to 0 bases and at J to 1 base, leaving 3 bases not matched to a gene. Per germline, CDR1 MNHEY and CDR2 SVGAGI. The DNA of the CDR3 is TGTGCCAGCAGTTACTCGCGAGCGGGAGGCACAGATACGCAGTATTTT. This gives the protein CASSYSRAGGTDTQYF.

The chain employs TRBV29-1 and TRBJ2-5; D might be TRBD2 (6 bases). Trimming removed 5 bases from V and 4 bases from J, with 14 bases in between. From germline, CDR1 is SQVTM and CDR2 ANQGSEA. This CDR3 is built from 13 residues. CDR3 DNA sequence: TGCAGCGTTCGAACCGGGGGACGAGAGACCCAGTACTTC. This encodes CSVRTGGRETQYF. Full variable domain (rest looked up from reference TRBV29-1 and TRBJ2-5): SAVISQKPSRDICQRGTSLTIQCQVDSQVTMMFWYRQQPGQSLTLIATANQGSEATYESGFVIDKFPISRPNLTFSTLTVSNMSPEDSSIYLCSVRTGGRETQYFGPGTRLLVL.

This clonotype was counted between two and nine times. The genes are TRBV3-1 and TRBJ2-2, with D hard to call. V was pared by 1 base and J by 2 bases, with 5 bases between. The germline gives CDR1 LGHDT, CDR2 YNNKEL (reference sequence). The CDR3 runs 14 residues. As DNA, the CDR3 is TGTGCCAGCAGCCAAGCCGGAAACACCGGGGAGCTGTTTTTT. Its translation is CASSQAGNTGELFF. Together with reference TRBV3-1 and TRBJ2-2, the CDR3 gives the full variable domain: DTAVSQTPKYLVTQMGNDKSIKCEQNLGHDTMYWYKQDSKKFLKIMFSYNNKELIINETVPNRFSPKSPDKAHLNLHINSLELGDSAVYFCASSQAGNTGELFFGEGSRLTVL.

This clonotype has at least ten counts. The chain uses TRBV6-1 and TRBJ2-5; 9 positions match TRBD2. J gave up 5 bases and V 2 bases, and 6 bases lay outside the gene matches. The CDR3 is 15 amino acids. Per the germline V gene, CDR1 is MNHNS and CDR2 is SASEGT. This CDR3 is CASSEMGGGAETQYF. CDR3 sequence (DNA): TGTGCCAGCAGTGAAATGGGCGGGGGGGCTGAGACCCAGTACTTC.

This clonotype came up a few times. This chain's CDR3 is CASSFGTGGNTEAFF. CDR3 in DNA: TGTGCCAGCAGTTTCGGGACAGGGGGGAACACTGAAGCTTTCTTT. The chain joins TRBV27 to TRBJ1-1; 11 nucleotides align to TRBD1. The trim removed 3 bases at V and 1 base at J, leaving 1 base unmatched. Germline CDR1 is MNHEY and CDR2 is SMNVEV (reference sequence). The CDR3 totals 15 residues.

As concerns this clonotype: A much bigger clone sits one base away, suggesting this may be a read error. The chain carries TRBV28 and TRBJ1-4, with D hard to call. The CDR3 extends over 15 amino acids. Germline lookup yields CDR1 MDHEN and CDR2 SYDVKM. CDR3 sequence (DNA): TGTGCCAACAGTACTGGAGGCGGGGATAACGAAAAACTGTTTTTT. The encoded protein is CANSTGGGDNEKLFF.

This clonotype was found a few times. This chain connects TRBV18 to TRBJ2-1; 10 positions agree with TRBD1. V was pared by 6 bases and J by 4 bases, with 6 bases of the junction left unmatched. CDR1 is KGHSH, CDR2 LQKENI, per germline. CDR3 size: 15 residues. The CDR3 DNA follows: TGTGCCAGCTCGTCCGGGACAGGGGAGTACAATGAGCAGTTCTTC. Protein product: CASSSGTGEYNEQFF.

This clonotype came up once. The chain couples TRBV6-1 to TRBJ2-7; 9 bases are shared with TRBD1. The germline CDR1 and CDR2 sequences are MNHNS and SASEGT. The CDR3 length is 14 residues. The J segment lost 6 bases and the V segment lost 8 bases, leaving 11 bases of the junction unmatched. The CDR3 loop is CASGKVGTGSEQYF. The CDR3 region has the DNA TGTGCCAGCGGAAAAGTCGGGACAGGGAGCGAGCAGTACTTC.

This clonotype appeared many times. The gene calls are TRBV3-1 and TRBJ1-1, with D perhaps matching TRBD1 (6 bases). Germline loops: CDR1 LGHDT, CDR2 YNNKEL (reference sequence). CDR3 size: 13 residues. Trimming left V 0 bases short and J 11 bases short, with 13 bases between. The CDR3 bases are TGTGCCAGCAGCCAAGAGGGGAACAGGGAGGCTTTCTTT. It yields the protein CASSQEGNREAFF.

This chain connects TRBV19 to TRBJ1-5; D is uncertain. This CDR3 region has 15 residues. V was trimmed by 6 bases and J by 2 bases, leaving 14 bases between them. CDR1 and CDR2 from the germline V gene are LNHDA and SQIVND (reference sequence). As DNA, the CDR3 is TGTGCCAGTAGGGAATTTTCGGAGGGCAATCAGCCCCAGCATTTT. Translating gives CASREFSEGNQPQHF.

This chain links TRBV10-1 with TRBJ2-3, with 8 positions matching TRBD2. Per the germline V gene, CDR1 is WNHNN and CDR2 is SYGVQD (reference sequence). The CDR3 is 14 amino acids. V lost 5 bases and J lost 4; bases outside the gene matches: 5. CDR3 DNA sequence: TGCGCCAGCAGTCCAGCGGGAGTTGCAGATACGCAGTATTTT. This encodes CASSPAGVADTQYF.

V gene TRBV20-1 combines with J gene TRBJ2-7; perhaps D is TRBD1 or TRBD2 (5 bases each). CDR1 and CDR2 (germline): DFQATT, SNEGSKA (reference sequence). V lost 6 bases and J 4 bases, leaving 19 bases between the germline ends. This CDR3 spans 14 amino acids. The CDR3 loop is CSAPNTQGVYEQYF. The CDR3 region has the DNA TGCAGTGCCCCTAATACCCAGGGAGTATACGAGCAGTACTTC.

V and J are TRBV28 and TRBJ1-4, with D tentatively TRBD1 (6 bases). V lost 7 bases and J 0 bases, leaving 9 bases between the germline ends. The germline CDR1 and CDR2 sequences are MDHEN and SYDVKM. This CDR3 has 14 amino acids. DNA for the CDR3: TGTGCCAGCAAGGACAGTGCAACTAATGAAAAACTGTTTTTT. Protein sequence: CASKDSATNEKLFF.

The rearrangement uses TRBV30 and TRBJ1-1; D unresolved. CDR3 size: 11 residues. CDR1 and CDR2 from the germline V gene are GTSNPN and SVGIG (reference sequence). The V end lost 2 bases, the J end lost 4 bases, and 5 bases lay between the germline ends. The CDR3 here is CAWSIGTEAFF. CDR3 in DNA: TGTGCCTGGAGTATAGGCACTGAAGCTTTCTTT.

The chain links TRBV6-1 to TRBJ2-3; 13 nucleotides align to TRBD2. Looked up from germline, CDR1 is MNHNS and CDR2 is SASEGT. Germline trimming cut 5 bases from V and 5 bases from J; bases unmatched to any gene: 7. The CDR3 runs 16 residues. CDR3: CASSYSTSGREDTQYF. In DNA, the CDR3 is TGTGCCAGCAGTTACAGCACTAGCGGGAGGGAAGATACGCAGTATTTT.

The rearrangement uses TRBV4-2 and TRBJ2-2; 8 bases fit TRBD2. The CDR3 loop spans 17 amino acids. Germline V gene lookup returns CDR1 LGHNA and CDR2 YNFKEQ. V lost 2 bases to trimming and J lost 2 bases; unmatched junction nucleotides: 7. The CDR3 region is CASSQRSRGGNTGELFF. CDR3 coding DNA: TGTGCCAGCAGCCAACGATCTCGGGGGGGAAACACCGGGGAGCTGTTTTTT.

The chain recombines TRBV6-1 with TRBJ1-2, with TRBD1 identical over 8 bases. The CDR3 extends over 15 amino acids. In germline, CDR1 is MNHNS, CDR2 SASEGT. Trimming cost V 0 bases and J 8 bases; bases outside gene matches: 8. In DNA form, the CDR3 reads TGTGCCAGCAGTGAAGCGCGGACAGGGCCTAGCGGCTACACCTTC. Translation: CASSEARTGPSGYTF.

This clonotype has a count of ten or more. The V and J genes are TRBV18 and TRBJ2-3; no firm D call. The CDR3 totals 12 residues. The germline V and J ends were trimmed by 0 bases and 6 bases, with 4 bases remaining between them. The germline V gene has CDR1 KGHSH and CDR2 LQKENI. This CDR3 is CASSPPKDTQYF. DNA for the CDR3: TGTGCCAGCTCACCACCCAAGGATACGCAGTATTTT.

The chain links TRBV6-1 to TRBJ2-2; 13 bases are a match to TRBD2. Trimming took 5 bases from V and 0 from J; bases not matched to a gene: 6. This CDR3 comprises 18 residues. The germline gives CDR1 MNHNS, CDR2 SASEGT. The CDR3 here is CASSKGLAGLANTGELFF. Here the CDR3 DNA reads TGTGCCAGCAGTAAGGGACTAGCGGGACTCGCGAACACCGGGGAGCTGTTTTTT.

There are many counts of this clonotype. The genes are TRBV7-2 and TRBJ1-5, with 7 bases matching TRBD1. The CDR3 contains 15 residues. V lost 2 bases and J lost 6; bases outside the gene matches: 7. CDR1 and CDR2 from the germline V gene are SGHTA and FQGNSA. CDR3 nucleotide sequence: TGTGCCAGCAGCTTAAGGAAAGGGGGCGGTCAGCCCCAGCATTTT. Translated, it gives CASSLRKGGGQPQHF.

The V gene is TRBV6-2 or TRBV6-3, the J gene TRBJ2-1; D is unclear. With 1 base removed from V and 0 bases from J, the gap between germline ends came to 7 bases. The CDR3 spans 15 residues. Germline CDR1 and CDR2: MNHEY and SVGEGT. CDR3: CASSYLVLSYNEQFF. CDR3 sequence (DNA): TGTGCCAGCAGTTACTTGGTACTCTCCTACAATGAGCAGTTCTTC.

CDR3 sequence: CASSPRGEDGYTF. The CDR3 bases are TGTGCCAGCAGCCCTAGGGGAGAAGATGGCTACACCTTC. The chain links TRBV2 to TRBJ1-2, with D tentatively TRBD1 (5 bases). V was cut by 6 bases and J by 6 bases, with 14 bases left in between. The CDR3 contains 13 residues. CDR1 is SNHLY, CDR2 FYNNEI, per germline. Full variable domain (outside the CDR3, taken from reference TRBV2 and TRBJ1-2): EPEVTQTPSHQVTQMGQEVILRCVPISNHLYFYWYRQILGQKVEFLVSFYNNEISEKSEIFDDQFSVERPDGSNFTLKIRSTKLEDSAMYFCASSPRGEDGYTFGSGTRLTVV.

This clonotype was seen a few times. The chain carries TRBV11-2 and TRBJ2-1, with 8 bases aligning to TRBD1. The trim removed 3 bases at V and 0 bases at J, leaving 7 bases unmatched. The CDR3 sequence is 17 residues long. Germline lookup yields CDR1 SGHAT and CDR2 FQNNGV. The CDR3 sequence is CASSLGQENLSYNEQFF. CDR3 sequence (DNA): TGTGCCAGCAGCTTGGGACAGGAAAACCTCTCCTACAATGAGCAGTTCTTC.

This clonotype showed up just a few times. The DNA of the CDR3 is TGCAGCGTCACACCCGGGTTGCACACAGATACGCAGTATTTT. Translating gives CSVTPGLHTDTQYF. The rearrangement links TRBV29-1 to TRBJ2-3; the D is unclear. With 6 bases removed from V and 2 bases from J, the gap between germline ends came to 15 bases. CDR1 and CDR2 (germline): SQVTM, ANQGSEA. This CDR3 has 14 residues.

This chain uses TRBV5-1 with TRBJ1-5; 7 nucleotides match TRBD1. This CDR3 spans 16 amino acids. CDR1 SGHRS and CDR2 YFSETQ come from the germline V gene. J lost 2 bases, V lost 0 bases, and 5 bases had no gene match. CDR3 DNA sequence: TGCGCCAGCAGCTTGGGAGGGACAGATCGCAATCAGCCCCAGCATTTT. This sequence encodes CASSLGGTDRNQPQHF.

Ten or more counts support this clonotype. The V call is TRBV7-9, the J call TRBJ2-1; 8 bases fit TRBD1. Trimming cost V 3 bases and J 7 bases; bases outside gene matches: 8. The CDR3 contains 15 residues. Germline CDR1 SEHNR, CDR2 FQNEAQ (reference sequence). The CDR3 region is CASSFDRGPVNEQFF. CDR3 DNA sequence: TGTGCCAGCAGCTTTGACAGGGGTCCCGTGAATGAGCAGTTCTTC.

This clonotype showed up just a few times. The chain couples TRBV29-1 to TRBJ2-3, with 7 bases matching TRBD1. Trimming took 8 bases from V and 2 from J; bases not matched to a gene: 10. Germline values: CDR1 SQVTM, CDR2 ANQGSEA. The CDR3 has 14 amino acids. DNA for the CDR3: TGCAGCTCCTTTGGGGGACAGTTCACAGATACGCAGTATTTT. This codes for CSSFGGQFTDTQYF.

The chain employs TRBV20-1 and TRBJ1-5; tentatively, D is TRBD1 (5 bases). With 5 bases removed from V and 5 bases from J, the gap between germline ends came to 13 bases. CDR1 is DFQATT, CDR2 SNEGSKA, per germline (reference sequence). The CDR3 loop spans 13 amino acids. CDR3 amino acids: CSARGPLDQPQHF. The CDR3, as DNA: TGCAGTGCTCGGGGCCCCCTGGATCAGCCCCAGCATTTT.

There are many counts of this clonotype. This chain uses TRBV6-1 with TRBJ1-4, with 7 bases aligning to TRBD1. The CDR3 is 18 amino acids. The V segment lost 6 bases and the J segment 7 bases; nucleotides outside the gene matches: 20. Looked up from germline, CDR1 is MNHNS and CDR2 is SASEGT. The CDR3 protein is CASSSTEQGFEGAEKLFF. DNA of the CDR3: TGTGCCAGCAGCTCTACCGAACAGGGCTTCGAGGGGGCTGAAAAACTGTTTTTT.

The chain combines TRBV28 with TRBJ1-2; 9 positions agree with TRBD1. Looked up from germline, CDR1 is MDHEN and CDR2 is SYDVKM. V gave up 8 bases and J gave up 3 bases; unmatched junction bases: 7. There are 14 residues in the CDR3. In nucleotides, the CDR3 is TGTGCCAGCGGGACAGGGCCCTTTTACTATGGCTACACCTTC. Its translation is CASGTGPFYYGYTF.

V is TRBV30 and J is TRBJ2-3, with D possibly being TRBD2 (5 bases). The CDR3 totals 13 residues. The V end was cut by 7 bases, the J end by 0 bases, with 11 bases between. CDR1 GTSNPN and CDR2 SVGIG come from the germline V gene (reference sequence). DNA of the CDR3: TGTGCCTCCGACTACATGAGCACAGATACGCAGTATTTT. It encodes CASDYMSTDTQYF.

This clonotype was detected only once. Being one base from a much bigger clone, this may be a read error. The gene calls are TRBV5-1 and TRBJ2-3; 7 nucleotides match TRBD1. The CDR3 sequence is 15 residues long. The V segment lost 2 bases and the J segment 2 bases; nucleotides outside the gene matches: 5. The germline CDR1 and CDR2 sequences are SGHRS and YFSETQ. CDR3 residues: CASSFRDRNTDTQYF. CDR3 nucleotide sequence: TGCGCCAGCAGCTTCCGGGACAGAAACACAGATACGCAGTATTTT.